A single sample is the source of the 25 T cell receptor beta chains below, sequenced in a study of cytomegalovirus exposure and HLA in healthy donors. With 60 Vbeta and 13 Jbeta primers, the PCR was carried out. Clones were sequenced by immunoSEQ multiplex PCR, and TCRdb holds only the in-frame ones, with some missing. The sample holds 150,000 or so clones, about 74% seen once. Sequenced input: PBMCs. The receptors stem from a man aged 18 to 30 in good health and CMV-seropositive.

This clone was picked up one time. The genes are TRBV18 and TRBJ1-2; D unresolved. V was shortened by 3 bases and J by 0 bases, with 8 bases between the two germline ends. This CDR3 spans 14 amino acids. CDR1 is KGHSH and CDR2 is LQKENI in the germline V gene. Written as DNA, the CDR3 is TGTGCCAGCTCACCTGGACTGTCTAACTATGGCTACACCTTC. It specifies CASSPGLSNYGYTF.

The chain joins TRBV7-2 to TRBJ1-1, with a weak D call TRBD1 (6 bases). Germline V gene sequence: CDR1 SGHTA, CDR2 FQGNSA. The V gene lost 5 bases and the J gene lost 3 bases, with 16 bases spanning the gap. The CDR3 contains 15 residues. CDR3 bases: TGTGCCAGCAGCCTCCGGTCGGGGGGGCACACTGAAGCTTTCTTT. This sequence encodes CASSLRSGGHTEAFF. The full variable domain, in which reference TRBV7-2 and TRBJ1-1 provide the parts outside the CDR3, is GAGVSQSPSNKVTEKGKDVELRCDPISGHTALYWYRQSLGQGLEFLIYFQGNSAPDKSGLPSDRFSAERTGGSVSTLTIQRTQQEDSAVYLCASSLRSGGHTEAFFGQGTRLTVV.

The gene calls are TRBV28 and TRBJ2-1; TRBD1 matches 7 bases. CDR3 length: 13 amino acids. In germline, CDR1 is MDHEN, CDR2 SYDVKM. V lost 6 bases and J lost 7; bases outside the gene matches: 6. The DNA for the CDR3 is TGTGCCAGCAGAGAGGGGGCGCGTAATGAGCAGTTCTTC. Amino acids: CASREGARNEQFF.

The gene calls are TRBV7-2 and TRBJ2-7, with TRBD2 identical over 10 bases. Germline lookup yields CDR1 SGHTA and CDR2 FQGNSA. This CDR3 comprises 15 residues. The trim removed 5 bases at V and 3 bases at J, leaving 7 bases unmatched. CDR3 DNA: TGTGCCAGCAGCCAAAGGACTAGCGGAGACTACGAGCAGTACTTC. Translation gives CASSQRTSGDYEQYF.

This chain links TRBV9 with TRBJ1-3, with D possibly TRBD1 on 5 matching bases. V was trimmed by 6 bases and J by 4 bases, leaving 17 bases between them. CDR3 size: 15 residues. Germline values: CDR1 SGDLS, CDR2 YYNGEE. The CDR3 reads CASTKGSGIGNTIYF. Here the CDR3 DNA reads TGTGCCAGCACCAAGGGATCAGGGATCGGAAACACCATATATTTT.

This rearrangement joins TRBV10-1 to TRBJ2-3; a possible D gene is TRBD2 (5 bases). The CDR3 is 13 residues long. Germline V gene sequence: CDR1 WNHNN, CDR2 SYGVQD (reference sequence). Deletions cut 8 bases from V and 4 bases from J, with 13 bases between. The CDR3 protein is CASARARADTQYF. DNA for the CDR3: TGCGCCAGCGCTAGGGCGAGGGCAGATACGCAGTATTTT.

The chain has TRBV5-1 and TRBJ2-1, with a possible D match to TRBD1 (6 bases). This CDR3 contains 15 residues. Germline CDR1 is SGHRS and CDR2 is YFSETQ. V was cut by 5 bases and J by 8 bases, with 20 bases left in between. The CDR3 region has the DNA TGCGCCAGCAGGAGGTGGGACACAAGCACCGATGAGCAGTTCTTC. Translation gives CASRRWDTSTDEQFF.

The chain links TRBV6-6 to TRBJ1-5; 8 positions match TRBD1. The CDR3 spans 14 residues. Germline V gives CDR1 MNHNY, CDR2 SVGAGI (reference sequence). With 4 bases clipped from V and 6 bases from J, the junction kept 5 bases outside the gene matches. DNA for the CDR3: TGTGCCAGCAGTTTAGACAGGGGTGGTCAGCCCCAGCATTTT. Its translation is CASSLDRGGQPQHF.

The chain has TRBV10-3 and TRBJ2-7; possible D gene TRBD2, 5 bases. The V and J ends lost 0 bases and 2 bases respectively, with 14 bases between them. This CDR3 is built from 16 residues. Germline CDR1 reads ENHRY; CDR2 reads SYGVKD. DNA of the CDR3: TGTGCCATCAGTGAGTCTGGACTTCTAAATACCTACGAGCAGTACTTC. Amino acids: CAISESGLLNTYEQYF.

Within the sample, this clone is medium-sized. The CDR3: CATGLRDSSYEQYF. In DNA, the CDR3 is TGTGCCACCGGGCTCCGGGACTCTTCCTACGAGCAGTACTTC. The chain combines TRBV6-6 with TRBJ2-7; D possibly corresponds to TRBD2 (6 bases). The CDR3 totals 14 residues. Germline-derived CDR1 and CDR2 are MNHNY and SVGAGI (reference sequence). V lost 10 bases to trimming and J lost 1 base, with 17 bases between them.

The CDR3 bases are TGTGCCAGCAGCAGAGACAGTACCCAAGAGACCCAGTACTTC. This translates into CASSRDSTQETQYF. The chain couples TRBV5-4 to TRBJ2-5, with TRBD1 as a possible D gene (5 bases). Germline V lookup: CDR1 SGHNT, CDR2 YYREEE (reference sequence). CDR3 length equals 14 residues. Between the trimmed V and J ends, which lost 4 bases and 1 base, there was a span of 11 bases.

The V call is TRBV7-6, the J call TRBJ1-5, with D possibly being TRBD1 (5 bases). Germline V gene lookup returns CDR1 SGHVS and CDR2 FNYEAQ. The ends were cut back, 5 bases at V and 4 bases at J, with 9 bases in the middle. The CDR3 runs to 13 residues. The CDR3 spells CASSGGYNQPQHF. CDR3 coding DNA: TGTGCCAGCAGCGGGGGGTATAATCAGCCCCAGCATTTT.

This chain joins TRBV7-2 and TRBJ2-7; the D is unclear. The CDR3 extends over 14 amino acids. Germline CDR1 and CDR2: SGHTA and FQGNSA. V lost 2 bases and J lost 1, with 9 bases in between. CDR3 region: CASSLRSESYEQYF. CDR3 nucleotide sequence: TGTGCCAGCAGCTTACGCAGCGAATCCTACGAGCAGTACTTC.

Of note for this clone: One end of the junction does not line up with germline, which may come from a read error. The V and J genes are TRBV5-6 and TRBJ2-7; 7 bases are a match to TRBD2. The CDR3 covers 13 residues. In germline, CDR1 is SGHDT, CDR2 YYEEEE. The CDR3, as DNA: TGTGCCAGCGGGGGACTACCCTCCTACGGGCAGTACTTC. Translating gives CASGGLPSYGQYF.

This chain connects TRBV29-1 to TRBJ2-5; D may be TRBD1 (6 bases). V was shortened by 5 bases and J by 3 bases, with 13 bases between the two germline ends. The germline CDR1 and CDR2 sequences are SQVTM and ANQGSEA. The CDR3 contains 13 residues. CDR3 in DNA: TGCAGCGTTAGACCAGGGGCCAAAGAGACCCAGTACTTC. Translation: CSVRPGAKETQYF.

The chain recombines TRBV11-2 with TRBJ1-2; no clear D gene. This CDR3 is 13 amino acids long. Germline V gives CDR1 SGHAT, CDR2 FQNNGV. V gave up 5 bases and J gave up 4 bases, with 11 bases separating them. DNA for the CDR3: TGTGCCAGCAGCCCCCGGGGATTCTATGGCTACACCTTC. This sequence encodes CASSPRGFYGYTF.

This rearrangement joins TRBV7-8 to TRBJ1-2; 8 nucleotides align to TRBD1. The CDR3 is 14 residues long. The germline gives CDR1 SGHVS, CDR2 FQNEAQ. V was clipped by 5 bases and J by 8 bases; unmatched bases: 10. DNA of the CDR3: TGTGCCAGCAGCACCCGGACAGGGAGGGACGGCTACACCTTC. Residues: CASSTRTGRDGYTF. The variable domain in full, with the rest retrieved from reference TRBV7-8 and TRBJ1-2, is GAGVSQSPRYKVAKRGQDVALRCDPISGHVSLFWYQQALGQGPEFLTYFQNEAQLDKSGLPSDRFFAERPEGSVSTLKIQRTQQEDSAVYLCASSTRTGRDGYTFGSGTRLTVV.

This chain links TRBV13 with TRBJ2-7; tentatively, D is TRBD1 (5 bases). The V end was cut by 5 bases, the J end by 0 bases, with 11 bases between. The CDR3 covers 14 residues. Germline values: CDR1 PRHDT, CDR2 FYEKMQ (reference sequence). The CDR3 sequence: CASSPRGSSYEQYF. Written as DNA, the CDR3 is TGTGCCAGCAGCCCTAGGGGCAGCTCCTACGAGCAGTACTTC.

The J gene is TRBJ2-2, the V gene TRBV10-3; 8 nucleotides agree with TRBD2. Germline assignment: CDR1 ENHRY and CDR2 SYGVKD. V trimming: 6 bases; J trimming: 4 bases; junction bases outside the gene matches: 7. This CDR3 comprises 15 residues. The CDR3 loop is CAIRSGGGGTGELFF. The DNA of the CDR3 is TGTGCCATCAGGAGCGGGGGAGGGGGCACCGGGGAGCTGTTTTTT.

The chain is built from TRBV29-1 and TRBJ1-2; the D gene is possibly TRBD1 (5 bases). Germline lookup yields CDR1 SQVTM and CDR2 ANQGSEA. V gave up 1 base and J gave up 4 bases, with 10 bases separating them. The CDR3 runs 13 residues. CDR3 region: CSVEAPQAYGYTF. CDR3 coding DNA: TGCAGCGTTGAAGCGCCACAGGCCTATGGCTACACCTTC.

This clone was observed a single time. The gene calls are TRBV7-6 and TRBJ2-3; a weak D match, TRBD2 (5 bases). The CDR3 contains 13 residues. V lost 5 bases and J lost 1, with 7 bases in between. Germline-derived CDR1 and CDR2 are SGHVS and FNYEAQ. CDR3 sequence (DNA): TGTGCCAGCAGCCCGCGGGGCACAGATACGCAGTATTTT. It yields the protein CASSPRGTDTQYF.

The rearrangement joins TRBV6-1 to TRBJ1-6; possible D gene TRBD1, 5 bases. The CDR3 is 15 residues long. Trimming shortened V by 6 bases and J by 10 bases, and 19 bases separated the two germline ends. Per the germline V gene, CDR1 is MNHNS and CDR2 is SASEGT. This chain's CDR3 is CASSLTTALISPLHF. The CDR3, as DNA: TGTGCCAGCAGCCTGACGACAGCTTTAATATCACCCCTCCACTTT.

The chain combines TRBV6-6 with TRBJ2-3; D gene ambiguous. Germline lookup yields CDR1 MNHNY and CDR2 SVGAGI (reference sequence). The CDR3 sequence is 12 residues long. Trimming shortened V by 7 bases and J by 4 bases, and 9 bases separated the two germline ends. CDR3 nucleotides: TGTGCCAGCACCCCGGCGGCAGATACGCAGTATTTT. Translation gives CASTPAADTQYF.

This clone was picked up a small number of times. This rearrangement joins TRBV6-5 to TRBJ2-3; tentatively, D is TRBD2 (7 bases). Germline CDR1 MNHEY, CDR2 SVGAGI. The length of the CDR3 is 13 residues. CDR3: CASRGAPTDTQYF. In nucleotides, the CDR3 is TGTGCGAGTCGGGGGGCGCCCACAGATACGCAGTATTTT.

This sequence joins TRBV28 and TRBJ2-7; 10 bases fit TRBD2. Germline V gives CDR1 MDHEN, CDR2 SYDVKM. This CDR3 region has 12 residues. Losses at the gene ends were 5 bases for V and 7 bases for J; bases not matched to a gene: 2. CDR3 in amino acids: CASSALAGEQYF. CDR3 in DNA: TGTGCCAGCAGTGCACTAGCGGGAGAGCAGTACTTC.